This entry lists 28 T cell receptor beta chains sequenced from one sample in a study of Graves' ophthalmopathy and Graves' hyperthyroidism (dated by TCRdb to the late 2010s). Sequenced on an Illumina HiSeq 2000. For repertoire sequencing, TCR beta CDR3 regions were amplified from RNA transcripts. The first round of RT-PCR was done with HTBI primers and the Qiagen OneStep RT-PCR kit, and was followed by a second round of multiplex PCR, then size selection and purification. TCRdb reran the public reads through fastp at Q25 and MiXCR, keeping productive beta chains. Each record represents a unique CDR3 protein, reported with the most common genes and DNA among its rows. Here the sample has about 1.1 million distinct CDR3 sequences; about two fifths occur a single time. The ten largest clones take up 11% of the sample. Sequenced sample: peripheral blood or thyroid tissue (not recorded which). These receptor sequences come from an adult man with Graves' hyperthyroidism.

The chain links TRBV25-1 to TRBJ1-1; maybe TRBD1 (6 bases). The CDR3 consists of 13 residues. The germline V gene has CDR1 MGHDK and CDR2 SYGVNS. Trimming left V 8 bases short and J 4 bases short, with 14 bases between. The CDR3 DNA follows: TGTGCCAGCCAGGGGATAGGTGGCACTGAAGCTTTCTTT. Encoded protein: CASQGIGGTEAFF.

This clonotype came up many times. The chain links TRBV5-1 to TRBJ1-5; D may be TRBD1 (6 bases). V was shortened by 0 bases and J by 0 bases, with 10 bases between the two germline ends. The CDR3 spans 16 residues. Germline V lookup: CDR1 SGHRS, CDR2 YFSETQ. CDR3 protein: CASSLGPGDSNQPQHF. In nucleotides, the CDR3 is TGCGCCAGCAGCTTGGGGCCAGGGGATAGCAATCAGCCCCAGCATTTT.

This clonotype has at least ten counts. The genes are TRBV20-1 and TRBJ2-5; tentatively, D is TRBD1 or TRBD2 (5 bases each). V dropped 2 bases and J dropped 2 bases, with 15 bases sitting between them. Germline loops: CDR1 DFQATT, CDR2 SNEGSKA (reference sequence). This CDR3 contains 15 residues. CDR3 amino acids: CSARIVEGKQETQYF. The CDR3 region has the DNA TGCAGTGCTAGAATTGTTGAGGGGAAACAAGAGACCCAGTACTTC.

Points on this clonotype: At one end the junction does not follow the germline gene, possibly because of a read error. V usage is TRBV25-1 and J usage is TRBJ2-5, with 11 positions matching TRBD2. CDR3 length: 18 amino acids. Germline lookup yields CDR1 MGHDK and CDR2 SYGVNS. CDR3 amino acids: CASSEFSTSGMLQGTQYF. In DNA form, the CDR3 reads TGTGCCAGCAGTGAATTTTCGACTAGCGGGATGCTCCAAGGGACCCAGTACTTC.

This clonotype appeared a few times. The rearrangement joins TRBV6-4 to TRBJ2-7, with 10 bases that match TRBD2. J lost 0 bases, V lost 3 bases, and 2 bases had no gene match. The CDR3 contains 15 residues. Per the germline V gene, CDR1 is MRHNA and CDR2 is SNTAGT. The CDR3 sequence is CASSESGGASYEQYF. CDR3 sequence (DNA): TGTGCCAGCAGTGAAAGCGGGGGGGCCTCCTACGAGCAGTACTTC.

The CDR3 spells CASSTLTSNYNEQFF. In DNA form, the CDR3 reads TGTGCCAGTAGTACGTTGACTAGCAACTACAATGAGCAGTTCTTC. The chain recombines TRBV19 with TRBJ2-7; the match to TRBD2 covers 7 bases. The DNA matches TRBJ2-1 better at its end, which makes the J call doubtful. The length of the CDR3 is 15 residues. Germline CDR1 is LNHDA and CDR2 is SQIVND (reference sequence).

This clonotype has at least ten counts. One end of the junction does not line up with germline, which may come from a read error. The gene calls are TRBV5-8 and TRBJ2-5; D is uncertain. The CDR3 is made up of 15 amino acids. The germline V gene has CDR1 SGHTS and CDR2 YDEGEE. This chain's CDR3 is CASTLEPRTQETQYF. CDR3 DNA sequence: TGTGCCAGCACCTTGGAGCCGAGGACGCAAGAGACCCAGTACTTC.

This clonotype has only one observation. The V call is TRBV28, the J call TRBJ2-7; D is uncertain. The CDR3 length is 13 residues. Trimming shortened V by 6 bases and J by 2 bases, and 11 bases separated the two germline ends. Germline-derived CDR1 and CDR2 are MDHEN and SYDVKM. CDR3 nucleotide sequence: TGTGCCAGCAGCCCCGCTGTCCCCTACGAGCAGTACTTC. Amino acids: CASSPAVPYEQYF. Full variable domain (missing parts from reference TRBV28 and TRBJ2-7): DVKVTQSSRYLVKRTGEKVFLECVQDMDHENMFWYRQDPGLGLRLIYFSYDVKMKEKGDIPEGYSVSREKKERFSLILESASTNQTSMYLCASSPAVPYEQYFGPGTRLTVT.

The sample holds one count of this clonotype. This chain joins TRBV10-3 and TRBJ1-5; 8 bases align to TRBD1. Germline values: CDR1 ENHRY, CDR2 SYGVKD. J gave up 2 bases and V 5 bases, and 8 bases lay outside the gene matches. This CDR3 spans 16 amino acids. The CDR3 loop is CAISIVGQGGNQPQHF. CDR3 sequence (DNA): TGTGCCATCAGTATCGTTGGACAGGGCGGCAATCAGCCCCAGCATTTT.

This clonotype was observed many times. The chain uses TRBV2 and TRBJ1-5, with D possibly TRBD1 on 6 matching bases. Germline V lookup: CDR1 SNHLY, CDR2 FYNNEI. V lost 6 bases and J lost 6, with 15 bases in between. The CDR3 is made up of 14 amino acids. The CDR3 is CASSSEGGSQPQHF. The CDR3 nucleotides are TGTGCCAGCAGCTCAGAGGGGGGATCTCAGCCCCAGCATTTT. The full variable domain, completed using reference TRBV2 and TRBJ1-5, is EPEVTQTPSHQVTQMGQEVILRCVPISNHLYFYWYRQILGQKVEFLVSFYNNEISEKSEIFDDQFSVERPDGSNFTLKIRSTKLEDSAMYFCASSSEGGSQPQHFGDGTRLSIL.

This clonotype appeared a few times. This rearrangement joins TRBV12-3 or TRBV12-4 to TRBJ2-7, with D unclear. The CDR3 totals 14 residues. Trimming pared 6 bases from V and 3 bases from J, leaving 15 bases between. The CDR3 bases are TGTGCCAGCAGACCCCGTGCTAGAGTCTACGAGCAGTACTTC. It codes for CASRPRARVYEQYF.

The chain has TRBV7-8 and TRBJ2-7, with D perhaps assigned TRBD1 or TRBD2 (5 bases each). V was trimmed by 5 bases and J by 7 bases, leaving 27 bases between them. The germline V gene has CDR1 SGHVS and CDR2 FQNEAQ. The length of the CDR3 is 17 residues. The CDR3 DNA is TGTGCCAGCAGCCTGCCCGGACCCGGGCCCAAGGGACGGGAGCAGTACTTC. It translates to CASSLPGPGPKGREQYF. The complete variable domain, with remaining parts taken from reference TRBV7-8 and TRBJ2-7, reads GAGVSQSPRYKVAKRGQDVALRCDPISGHVSLFWYQQALGQGPEFLTYFQNEAQLDKSGLPSDRFFAERPEGSVSTLKIQRTQQEDSAVYLCASSLPGPGPKGREQYFGPGTRLTVT.

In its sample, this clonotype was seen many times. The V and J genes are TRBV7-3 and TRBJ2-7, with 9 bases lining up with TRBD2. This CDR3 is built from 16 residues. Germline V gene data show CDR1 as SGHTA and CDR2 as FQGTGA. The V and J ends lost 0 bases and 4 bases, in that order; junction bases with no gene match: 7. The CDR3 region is CASSLTVAGDPYEQYF. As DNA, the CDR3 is TGTGCCAGCAGCTTAACCGTAGCGGGAGATCCGTACGAGCAGTACTTC.

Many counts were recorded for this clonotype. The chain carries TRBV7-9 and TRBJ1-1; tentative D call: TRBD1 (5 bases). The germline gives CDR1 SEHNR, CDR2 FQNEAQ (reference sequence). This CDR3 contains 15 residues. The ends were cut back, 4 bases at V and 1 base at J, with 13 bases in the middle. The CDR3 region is CASSSSRVTNTEAFF. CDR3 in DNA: TGTGCCAGCAGCTCCTCCAGGGTGACGAACACTGAAGCTTTCTTT.

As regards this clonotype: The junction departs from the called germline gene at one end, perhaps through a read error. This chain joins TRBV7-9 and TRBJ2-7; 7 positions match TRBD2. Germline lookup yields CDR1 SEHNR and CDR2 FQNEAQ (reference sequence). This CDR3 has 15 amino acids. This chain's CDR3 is CASSQPGLPPYEQYF. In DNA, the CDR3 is TGCGCCAGCAGCCAACCGGGACTACCTCCATACGAGCAGTACTTC.

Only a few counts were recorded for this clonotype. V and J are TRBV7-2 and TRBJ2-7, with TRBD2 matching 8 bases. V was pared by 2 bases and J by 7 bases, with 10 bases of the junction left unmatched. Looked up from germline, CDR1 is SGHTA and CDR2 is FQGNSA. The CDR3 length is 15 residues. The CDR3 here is CASSLLGTRSDEQYF. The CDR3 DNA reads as TGTGCCAGCAGCTTATTAGGGACTAGGTCGGATGAGCAGTACTTC.

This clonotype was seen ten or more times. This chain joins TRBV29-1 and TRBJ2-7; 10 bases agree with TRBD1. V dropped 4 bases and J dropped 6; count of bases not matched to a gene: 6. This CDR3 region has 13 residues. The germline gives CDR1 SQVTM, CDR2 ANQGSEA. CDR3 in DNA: TGCAGCGTTGTGACAGGGGGCTTAGGCGAGCAGTACTTC. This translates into CSVVTGGLGEQYF.

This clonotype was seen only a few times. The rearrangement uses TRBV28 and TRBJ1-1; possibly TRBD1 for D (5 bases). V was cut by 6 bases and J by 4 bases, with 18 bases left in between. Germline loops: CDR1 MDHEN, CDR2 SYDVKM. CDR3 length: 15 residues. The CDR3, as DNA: TGTGCCAGCAGGTCGATGGGCCGAGGGGCCACTGAAGCTTTCTTT. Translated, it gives CASRSMGRGATEAFF.

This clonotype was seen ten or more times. CDR3: CASSLAIGNTGELFF. Written as DNA, the CDR3 is TGCGCCAGCAGCTTGGCCATAGGGAACACCGGGGAGCTGTTTTTT. J is TRBJ2-2 and V is TRBV5-1; D is unresolved. V was clipped by 0 bases and J by 1 base, with 7 bases between them. Germline V CDR1 and CDR2: SGHRS, YFSETQ. The CDR3 length is 15 residues.

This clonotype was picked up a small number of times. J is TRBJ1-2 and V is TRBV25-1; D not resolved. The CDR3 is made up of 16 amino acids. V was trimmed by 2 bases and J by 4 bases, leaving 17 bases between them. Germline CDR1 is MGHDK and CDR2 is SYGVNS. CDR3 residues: CASSEHPAGFGYGYTF. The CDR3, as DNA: TGTGCCAGCAGTGAACACCCCGCGGGGTTCGGCTATGGCTACACCTTC.

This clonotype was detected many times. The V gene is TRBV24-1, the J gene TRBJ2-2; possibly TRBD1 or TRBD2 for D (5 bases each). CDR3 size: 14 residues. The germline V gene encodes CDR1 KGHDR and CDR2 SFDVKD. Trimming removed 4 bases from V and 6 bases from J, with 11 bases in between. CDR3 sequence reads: CATSDEGRAGELFF. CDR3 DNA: TGTGCCACCAGTGACGAGGGGCGAGCCGGGGAGCTGTTTTTT.

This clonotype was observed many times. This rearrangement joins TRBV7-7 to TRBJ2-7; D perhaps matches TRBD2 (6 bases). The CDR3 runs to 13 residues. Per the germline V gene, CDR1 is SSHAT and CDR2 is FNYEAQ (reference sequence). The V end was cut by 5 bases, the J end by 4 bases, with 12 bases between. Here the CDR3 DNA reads TGTGCCAGCAGCCCTGACGGGAGATACGAGCAGTACTTC. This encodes CASSPDGRYEQYF.

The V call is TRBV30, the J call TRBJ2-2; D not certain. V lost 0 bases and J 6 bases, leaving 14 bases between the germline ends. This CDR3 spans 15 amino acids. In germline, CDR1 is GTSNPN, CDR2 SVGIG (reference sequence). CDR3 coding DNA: TGTGCCTGGAGTGTAACCGATCCAGCGTCCGGGGAGCTGTTTTTT. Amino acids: CAWSVTDPASGELFF.

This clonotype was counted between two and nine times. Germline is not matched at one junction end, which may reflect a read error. CDR3 DNA: TGTGCCAGCAGCTTCCGGGGGGTATGGGGCCAGCCCCAGCATTTT. Amino acid sequence: CASSFRGVWGQPQHF. The chain joins TRBV5-1 to TRBJ1-5; tentatively, D is TRBD1 (5 bases). Germline V gene data show CDR1 as SGHRS and CDR2 as YFSETQ. The CDR3 runs 15 residues.

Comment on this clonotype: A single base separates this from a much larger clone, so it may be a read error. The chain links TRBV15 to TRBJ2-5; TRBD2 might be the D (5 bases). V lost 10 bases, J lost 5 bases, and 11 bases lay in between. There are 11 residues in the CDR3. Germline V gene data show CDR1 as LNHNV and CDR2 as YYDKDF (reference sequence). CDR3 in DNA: TGTGCCAACAGAGGGTGGGAGACCCAGTACTTC. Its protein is CANRGWETQYF.

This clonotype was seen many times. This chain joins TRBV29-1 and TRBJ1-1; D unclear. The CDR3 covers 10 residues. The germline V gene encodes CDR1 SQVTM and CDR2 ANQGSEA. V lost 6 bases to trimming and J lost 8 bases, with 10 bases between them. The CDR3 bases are TGCAGCGTGAAAGGCTCCGAAGCTTTCTTT. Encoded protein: CSVKGSEAFF. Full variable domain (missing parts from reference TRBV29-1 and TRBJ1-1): SAVISQKPSRDICQRGTSLTIQCQVDSQVTMMFWYRQQPGQSLTLIATANQGSEATYESGFVIDKFPISRPNLTFSTLTVSNMSPEDSSIYLCSVKGSEAFFGQGTRLTVV.

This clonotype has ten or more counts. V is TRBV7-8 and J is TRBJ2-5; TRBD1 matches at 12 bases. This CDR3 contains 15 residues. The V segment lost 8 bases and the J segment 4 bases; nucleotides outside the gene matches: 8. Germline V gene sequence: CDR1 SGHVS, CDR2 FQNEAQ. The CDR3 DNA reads TGTGCCAGCCGCCCCGGGACAGGGGGCCTAGAGACCCAGTACTTC. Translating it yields CASRPGTGGLETQYF.

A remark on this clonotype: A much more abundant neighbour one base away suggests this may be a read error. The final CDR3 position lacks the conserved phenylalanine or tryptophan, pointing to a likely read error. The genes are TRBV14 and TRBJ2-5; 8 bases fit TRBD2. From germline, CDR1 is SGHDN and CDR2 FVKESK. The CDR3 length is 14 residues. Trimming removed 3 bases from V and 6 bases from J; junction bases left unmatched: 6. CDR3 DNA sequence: TGTGCCAGCAGCCAGGCGGGAGGAATAAAGACCCAGTACCTC. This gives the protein CASSQAGGIKTQYL.